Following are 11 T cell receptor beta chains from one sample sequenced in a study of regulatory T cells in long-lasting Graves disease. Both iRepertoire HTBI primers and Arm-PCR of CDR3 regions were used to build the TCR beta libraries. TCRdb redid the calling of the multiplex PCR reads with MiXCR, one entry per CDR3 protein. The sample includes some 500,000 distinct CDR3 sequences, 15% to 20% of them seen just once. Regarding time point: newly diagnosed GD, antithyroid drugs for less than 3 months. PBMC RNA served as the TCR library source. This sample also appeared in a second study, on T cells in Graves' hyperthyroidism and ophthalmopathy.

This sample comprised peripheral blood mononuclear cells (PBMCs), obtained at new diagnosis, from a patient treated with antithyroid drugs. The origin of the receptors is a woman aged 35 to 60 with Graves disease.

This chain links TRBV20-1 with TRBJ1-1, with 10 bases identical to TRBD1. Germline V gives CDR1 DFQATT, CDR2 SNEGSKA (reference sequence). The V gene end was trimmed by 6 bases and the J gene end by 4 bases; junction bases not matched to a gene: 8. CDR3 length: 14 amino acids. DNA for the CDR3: TGCAGTGCGCGCACCGGGACAGGGGCCACTGAAGCTTTCTTT. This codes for CSARTGTGATEAFF.

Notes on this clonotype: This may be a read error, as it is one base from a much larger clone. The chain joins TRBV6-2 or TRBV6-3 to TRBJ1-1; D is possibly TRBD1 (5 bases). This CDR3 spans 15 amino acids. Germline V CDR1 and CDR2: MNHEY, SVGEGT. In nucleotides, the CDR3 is TGTGCCAGCGGTTACTCGAGCGGCTTGACAGTTTCGGCTTTCTTT. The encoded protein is CASGYSSGLTVSAFF.

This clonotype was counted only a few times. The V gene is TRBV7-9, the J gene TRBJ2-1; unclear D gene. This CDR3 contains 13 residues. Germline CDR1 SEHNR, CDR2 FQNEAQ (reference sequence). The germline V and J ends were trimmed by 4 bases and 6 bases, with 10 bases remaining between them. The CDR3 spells CASSSYGINEQFF. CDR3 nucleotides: TGTGCCAGCAGCTCCTACGGAATCAATGAGCAGTTCTTC.

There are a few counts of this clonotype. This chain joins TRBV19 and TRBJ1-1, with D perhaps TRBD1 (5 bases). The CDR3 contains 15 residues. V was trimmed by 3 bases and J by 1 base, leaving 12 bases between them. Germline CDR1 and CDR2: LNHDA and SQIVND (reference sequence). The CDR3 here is CASSMIGAWNTEAFF. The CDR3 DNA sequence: TGTGCCAGTAGTATGATTGGGGCTTGGAACACTGAAGCTTTCTTT.

In nucleotides, the CDR3 is TGTGCCAGCAGCTCGGGCCAGGGGTTACTCTCGTACAATGAGCAGTTCTTC. It codes for CASSSGQGLLSYNEQFF. This chain links TRBV5-8 with TRBJ2-1, with a possible D match to TRBD1 (6 bases). Germline lookup yields CDR1 SGHTS and CDR2 YDEGEE. V was clipped by 3 bases and J by 4 bases, with 20 bases between them. This CDR3 contains 17 residues.

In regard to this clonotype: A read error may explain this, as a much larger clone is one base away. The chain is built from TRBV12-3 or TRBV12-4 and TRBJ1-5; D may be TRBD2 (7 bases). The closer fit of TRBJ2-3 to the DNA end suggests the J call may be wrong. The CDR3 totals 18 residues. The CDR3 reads CASSLALIRGGSNQPQYF. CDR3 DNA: TGTGCCAGCAGTTTAGCGCTAATTAGGGGGGGAAGCAATCAGCCCCAGTATTTT.

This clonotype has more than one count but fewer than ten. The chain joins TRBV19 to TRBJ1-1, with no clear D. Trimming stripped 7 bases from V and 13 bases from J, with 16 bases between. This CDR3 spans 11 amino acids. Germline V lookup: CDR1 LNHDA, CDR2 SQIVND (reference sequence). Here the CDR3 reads CASKVKGLVFF. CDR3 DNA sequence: TGTGCCAGTAAGGTGAAGGGATTGGTTTTCTTT. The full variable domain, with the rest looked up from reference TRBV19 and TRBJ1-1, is DGGITQSPKYLFRKEGQNVTLSCEQNLNHDAMYWYRQDPGQGLRLIYYSQIVNDFQKGDIAEGYSVSREKKESFPLTVTSAQKNPTAFYLCASKVKGLVFFGQGTRLTVV.

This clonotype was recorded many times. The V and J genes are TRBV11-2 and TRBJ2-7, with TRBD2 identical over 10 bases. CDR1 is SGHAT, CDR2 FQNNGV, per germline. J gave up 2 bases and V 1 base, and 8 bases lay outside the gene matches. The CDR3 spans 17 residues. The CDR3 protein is CASSLASTSGVPYEQYF. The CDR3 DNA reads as TGTGCCAGCAGCTTAGCCTCTACTAGCGGGGTACCCTACGAGCAGTACTTC.

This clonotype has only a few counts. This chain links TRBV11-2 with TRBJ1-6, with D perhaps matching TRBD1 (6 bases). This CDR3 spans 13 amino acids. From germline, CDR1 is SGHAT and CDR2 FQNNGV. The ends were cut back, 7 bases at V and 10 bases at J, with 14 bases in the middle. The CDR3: CASTRRGESPLHF. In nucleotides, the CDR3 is TGTGCCAGCACCCGAAGGGGGGAATCACCCCTCCACTTT.

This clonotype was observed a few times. The CDR3 nucleotides are TGTGCCAGCAGTCCGGACAGGGGGCCCTACAATGAGCAGTTCTTC. It is translated as CASSPDRGPYNEQFF. The V gene is TRBV4-2, the J gene TRBJ2-1, with 11 bases matching TRBD1. V shed 6 bases and J 2 bases; nucleotides not matched to a gene: 3. CDR1 is LGHNA and CDR2 is YNFKEQ in the germline V gene. The CDR3 length is 15 residues.

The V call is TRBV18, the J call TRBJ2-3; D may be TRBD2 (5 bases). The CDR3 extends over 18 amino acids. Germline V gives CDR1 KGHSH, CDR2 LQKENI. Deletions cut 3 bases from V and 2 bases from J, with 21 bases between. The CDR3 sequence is CASSPPGIPLKNTDTQYF. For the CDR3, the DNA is TGTGCCAGCTCACCTCCGGGGATACCTCTAAAGAACACAGATACGCAGTATTTT.